This T cell receptor (beta chain) was captured by sequencing in a study of T cell responses to AZD1222 COVID-19 vaccine. Study-level findings and limits: Elevations in Spike-specific TCR breadth and depth followed administration of two AZD1222 doses. Scientists sampled the repertoires only once the peak T cell response had passed.

Sequencing was performed with immunoSEQ multiplex PCR; in TCRdb, only in-frame clones are kept and a portion is missing. Among some 170,000 clones listed, more than 80% were seen once. The germline gives CDR1 MNHEY, CDR2 SMNVEV (reference sequence). The CDR3 length is 14 residues. Remarks on this clone: Its antigen is still unknown. At one of its ends the junction is not consistent with the germline gene, which may arise from a read error.

This TCR was recovered from an adult who received the MenACWY meningococcal vaccine as a control. The chain couples TRBV27 to TRBJ2-1, with D hard to call. The source was peripheral blood, collected 28 days after the second dose of the MenACWY control vaccine. CDR3 DNA sequence: TGTGCCAGCGGTTTGAGGTTGTCGGTAAATGAGCAGTTCTTC. Amino acid sequence: CASGLRLSVNEQFF.